The clone carrying this T cell receptor beta chain occurred a few times. Its antigen is undetermined. The length of the CDR3 is 14 residues. Trimming stripped 2 bases from V and 7 bases from J, with 14 bases between. Germline CDR1 and CDR2: MGHDK and SYGVNS. This record belongs to a study of blood T cells in healthy people across ages. Together with a sample-barcoded 5' primer, a J-beta primer mix was included in a second PCR lasting about 6 to 12 cycles. TCRdb itself ran the 5' RACE reads through MiXCR, one entry per CDR3 protein. Here the sample spans over 1.5 million distinct CDR3 sequences, about 49% being singletons. Overall study results and limits: It was held that the diversity estimates obtained from one million T cells were underestimates.

Every participating donor contributed approximately 9.5 milliliters of peripheral blood through a draw. This chain links TRBV25-1 with TRBJ1-2; D remains ambiguous. The sample taken for sequencing was blood. This clonotype originated in a woman aged 40 to 50 in good health. In nucleotides, the CDR3 is TGTGCCAGCAGTGAAGGGTCACGACGGAGTGGCTACACCTTC. Translation: CASSEGSRRSGYTF.